One and the same sample provided the 7 T cell receptor beta chains below, sequenced in a study of sequential checkpoint blockade in melanoma. The data were produced by immunoSEQ multiplex PCR, yet TCRdb's version contains in-frame clones alone and is incomplete. The sample shows under 3,000 clones, roughly 15% of them seen only once. Treatment in this sample: randomized to nivolumab then ipilimumab (arm A) or the reverse (arm B). Here the sequenced sample was tumor tissue (inferred from file names), taken from a patient given nivolumab and ipilimumab in sequence. These receptors all stem from a human donor with melanoma.

This clone was seen only a few times. The chain joins TRBV12-5 to TRBJ1-5; weak D call: TRBD1 (5 bases). CDR1 and CDR2 (germline): LGHNT, FRNRAP. V lost 6 bases and J lost 1, with 13 bases in between. CDR3 size: 15 residues. CDR3 amino acids: CASGPGGGSNQPQHF. The CDR3 DNA reads TGTGCTAGTGGCCCCGGGGGGGGGAGCAATCAGCCCCAGCATTTT.

In its sample, this clone ranks as medium-sized. Here the CDR3 reads CASSRISGTSGSLAGELFF. As DNA, the CDR3 is TGTGCCAGCAGCCGTATTTCCGGGACTAGCGGGAGTTTAGCCGGGGAGCTGTTTTTT. The V gene is TRBV6-8, the J gene TRBJ2-2; 14 bases fit TRBD2. V shed 6 bases and J 6 bases; nucleotides not matched to a gene: 15. CDR1 and CDR2 (germline): MNHGY, SAAAGT. CDR3 length equals 19 residues.

The V and J genes are TRBV5-1 and TRBJ1-2, with D possibly matching TRBD1 (5 bases). Germline V gene data show CDR1 as SGHRS and CDR2 as YFSETQ. Trimming took 1 base from V and 4 from J, leaving 20 bases between them. CDR3 length equals 17 residues. CDR3 nucleotide sequence: TGCGCCAGCAGCTTGTCGCCGGTCGGGGGTTCGGGCTATGGCTACACCTTC. It specifies CASSLSPVGGSGYGYTF.

This clone was recorded a few times. The CDR3 DNA reads as TGTGCCAGCCGGGGAATGAACACTGAAGCTTTCTTT. Residues: CASRGMNTEAFF. The chain is built from TRBV16 and TRBJ1-1; D uncertain. The CDR3 sequence is 12 residues long. Germline V gene lookup returns CDR1 KGHSY and CDR2 FQNENV. V was shortened by 8 bases and J by 0 bases, with 7 bases between the two germline ends.

The V call is TRBV12-5, the J call TRBJ1-1; 10 bases are a match to TRBD1. The CDR3 spans 13 residues. Germline loops: CDR1 LGHNT, CDR2 FRNRAP. CDR3 DNA: TGTGCCAGCGGTAGACAGGGGGCAACCGAAGCTTTCTTT. This translates into CASGRQGATEAFF.

V gene TRBV12-1 combines with J gene TRBJ2-1; TRBD2, the table's D call, was not compared with the DNA. TRBV12-1 corresponds to a pseudogene. The CDR3 is 15 residues long. CDR3 sequence (DNA): TGTGCCAGCAGCCGCCGGCGCGGGACTAATTGTGAGCAGTTCTTC. Amino acids: CASSRRRGTNCEQFF.

The sample holds a few counts of this clone. The chain couples TRBV6-8 to TRBJ2-7; D remains unclear. The CDR3 sequence is 13 residues long. Trimming removed 10 bases from V and 6 bases from J, with 19 bases in between. Germline CDR1 MNHGY, CDR2 SAAAGT. The CDR3 loop reads CATSGPVEIEQYF. CDR3 DNA sequence: TGTGCCACCTCCGGCCCCGTTGAGATCGAGCAGTACTTC.